This is a list of T cell receptor beta chains from one sample in a study of OX40 agonist ivuxolimab in advanced cancers. Assay used: immunoSEQ multiplex PCR; TCRdb lists only in-frame clones, some missing. Among 52,000 or so clones listed, over 80% were seen once. Material: CD4+ or CD8+ T cells sorted from blood, obtained in a trial of the OX40 agonist ivuxolimab. These receptors were obtained from an adult with an advanced solid tumor such as melanoma, head and neck, liver or kidney cancer. The conserved cysteine and the conserved F or W are not part of the CDR3 here.

>TRBV5-1|TRBJ1-1
ASSLSSMNTEAF
>TRBV19|TRBJ1-5
ASSQGAGNQPQH
>TRBV27|TRBJ1-2
ASSLFPTGWYGYT
>TRBV5-6|TRBJ2-7
ASSLMGEQY
>TRBV5-5|TRBJ2-4
ASSRTGITSLAKNIQY
>TRBV6-6|TRBJ2-5
ASSSGETQY
>TRBV5-1|TRBJ2-5
ASSLVLGDRETQY
>TRBV6-5|TRBJ1-2
ASSYRTTGSQGYT
>TRBV5-4|TRBJ2-3
ASSLAGRGPDTQY
>TRBV19|TRBJ1-6
ASSIGGHMNSPLH
>TRBV2|TRBJ2-3
ASREGDTQY
>TRBV25-1|TRBJ2-7
ASSGTYHRDRSVYEQY
>TRBV7-3|TRBJ2-2
ASSSRGGLSAGELF
>TRBV28|TRBJ1-1
ASREQGTSEAF